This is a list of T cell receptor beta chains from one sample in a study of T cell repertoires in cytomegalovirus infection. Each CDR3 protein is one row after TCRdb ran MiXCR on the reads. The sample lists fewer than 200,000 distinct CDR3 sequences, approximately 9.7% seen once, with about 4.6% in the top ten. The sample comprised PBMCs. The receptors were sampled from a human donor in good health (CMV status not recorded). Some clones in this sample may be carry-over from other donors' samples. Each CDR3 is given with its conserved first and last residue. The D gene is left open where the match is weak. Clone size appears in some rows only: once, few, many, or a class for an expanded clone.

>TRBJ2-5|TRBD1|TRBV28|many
CASSSGGQAGRETQYF
TGTGCCAGCAGTTCAGGGGGACAGGCGGGTAGAGAGACCCAGTACTTC
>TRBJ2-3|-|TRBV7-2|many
CASSSILDTQYF
TGTGCCAGCAGCTCAATATTGGATACGCAGTATTTT
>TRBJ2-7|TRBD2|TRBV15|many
CATSRSGLAGAYEQYF
TGTGCCACCAGCAGGTCTGGACTAGCGGGAGCCTACGAGCAGTACTTC
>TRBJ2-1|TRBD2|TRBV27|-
CASSGFEVTSEYNEQFF
TGTGCCAGCAGCGGTTTTGAGGTAACTAGCGAATACAATGAGCAGTTCTTC
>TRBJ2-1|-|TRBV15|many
CATSRFLGGASYNEQFF
TGTGCCACCAGCAGATTCCTTGGGGGGGCCTCCTACAATGAGCAGTTCTTC
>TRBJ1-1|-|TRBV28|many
CASRRVGQANTEAFF
TGTGCCAGCAGGAGGGTCGGGCAAGCGAACACTGAAGCTTTCTTT
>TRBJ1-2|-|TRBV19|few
CASSPIPGGYTF
TGTGCCAGTAGTCCCATCCCTGGCGGCTACACCTTC
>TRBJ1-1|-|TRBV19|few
CASSIQTVGTEAFF
TGTGCCAGTAGTATCCAAACAGTCGGCACTGAAGCTTTCTTT
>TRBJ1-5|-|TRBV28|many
CASTVGKNQPQHF
TGTGCCAGCACCGTAGGCAAAAATCAGCCCCAGCATTTT
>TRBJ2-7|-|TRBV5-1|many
CASSHRLSSYEQYF
TGCGCCAGCAGCCACAGACTCAGCTCCTACGAGCAGTACTTC
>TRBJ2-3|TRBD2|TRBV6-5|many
CASSSAIPAGGTDTQYF
TGTGCCAGCAGTTCCGCCATCCCAGCGGGAGGCACAGATACGCAGTATTTT
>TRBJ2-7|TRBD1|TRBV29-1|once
CSVEGTGVQYEQYF
TGCAGCGTTGAAGGGACAGGGGTGCAGTACGAGCAGTACTTC
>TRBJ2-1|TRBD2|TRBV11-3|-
CASSLDGRTHNEQFF
TGTGCCAGCAGCTTAGACGGGAGGACCCACAATGAGCAGTTCTTC
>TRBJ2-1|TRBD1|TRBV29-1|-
CSVEGPRQGHNEQFF
TGCAGCGTTGAAGGCCCTCGACAGGGACACAATGAGCAGTTCTTC
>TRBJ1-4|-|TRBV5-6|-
CASSPTREREKLFF
TGTGCCAGCAGCCCGACAAGGGAGAGGGAAAAACTGTTTTTT
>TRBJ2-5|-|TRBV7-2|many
CASSLSVTPVQETQYF
TGTGCCAGCAGCTTATCTGTGACCCCAGTCCAAGAGACCCAGTACTTC
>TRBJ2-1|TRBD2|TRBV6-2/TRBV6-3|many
CASKTSGARDEQFF
TGTGCCAGCAAGACTAGCGGGGCGAGGGATGAGCAGTTCTTC
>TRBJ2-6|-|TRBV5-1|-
CASSLAGTGEHSGANVLTF
TGCGCCAGCAGCTTGGCGGGTACGGGGGAACACTCTGGGGCCAACGTCCTGACTTTC
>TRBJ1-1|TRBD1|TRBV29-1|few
CSGATGVVGAFF
TGCAGCGGGGCTACAGGGGTCGTAGGAGCTTTCTTT
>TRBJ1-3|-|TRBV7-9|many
CASRLTPGLSGNTIYF
TGTGCCAGCAGACTAACACCAGGGCTCTCTGGAAACACCATATATTTT
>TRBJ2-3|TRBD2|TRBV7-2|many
CASSLPAGLGPPDTQYF
TGTGCCAGCAGCCTCCCTGCGGGACTAGGTCCCCCAGATACGCAGTATTTT
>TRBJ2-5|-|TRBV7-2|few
CASSTIEGLGGPETQYF
TGTGCCAGCAGCACCATAGAGGGACTTGGAGGGCCGGAGACCCAGTACTTC
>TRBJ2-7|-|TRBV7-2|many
CASSLRARGGGYEQYF
TGTGCCAGCAGCTTAAGGGCCCGGGGTGGAGGCTACGAGCAGTACTTC
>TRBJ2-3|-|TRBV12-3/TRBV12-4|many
CASSFKLVPDTQYF
TGTGCCAGCAGTTTTAAGCTAGTCCCAGATACGCAGTATTTT
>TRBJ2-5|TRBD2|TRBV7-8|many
CASSLPGGHQETQYF
TGTGCCAGCAGCTTACCGGGAGGCCACCAAGAGACCCAGTACTTC
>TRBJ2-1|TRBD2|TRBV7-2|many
CASSQELAGFVNEQFF
TGTGCCAGCAGCCAAGAACTAGCGGGGTTTGTAAATGAGCAGTTCTTC
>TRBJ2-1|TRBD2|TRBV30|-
CAWSSGEVSYNEQFF
TGTGCCTGGAGTAGCGGGGAGGTCTCCTACAATGAGCAGTTCTTC
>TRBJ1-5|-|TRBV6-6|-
CASSSSLGIRFQPQHF
TGTGCCAGCTCAAGCTCCCTGGGTATAAGGTTTCAGCCCCAGCATTTT
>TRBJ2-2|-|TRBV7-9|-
CASSLFAGRNTGELFF
TGTGCCAGCAGCTTATTTGCCGGGAGGAACACCGGGGAGCTGTTTTTT
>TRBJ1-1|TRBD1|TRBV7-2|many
CASSLFLPGGTEAFF
TGTGCCAGCAGCTTATTCCTGCCAGGGGGCACTGAAGCTTTCTTT
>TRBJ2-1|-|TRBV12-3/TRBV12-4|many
CASRPQHNEQFF
TGTGCCAGCAGACCACAGCACAATGAGCAGTTCTTC
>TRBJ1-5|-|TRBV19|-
CASSTSEPGNQPQHF
TGTGCCAGTAGCACTTCTGAGCCGGGCAATCAGCCCCAGCATTTT
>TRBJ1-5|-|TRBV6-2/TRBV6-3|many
CASSKDTSNQPQHF
TGTGCCAGCAGCAAGGACACTAGCAATCAGCCCCAGCATTTT
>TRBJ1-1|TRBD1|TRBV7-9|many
CASSPTDRDTEAFF
TGTGCCAGCAGCCCTACGGACAGGGACACTGAAGCTTTCTTT
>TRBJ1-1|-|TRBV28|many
CASSPPEGHRGSTEAFF
TGTGCCAGCAGTCCCCCTGAGGGGCACCGGGGTAGCACTGAAGCTTTCTTT
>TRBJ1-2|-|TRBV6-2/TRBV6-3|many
CASSYESARANYGYTF
TGTGCCAGCAGTTACGAGTCGGCCAGAGCTAACTATGGCTACACCTTC
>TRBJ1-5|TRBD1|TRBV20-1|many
CSVPSTGADNQPQHF
TGCAGTGTCCCATCGACAGGGGCCGACAATCAGCCCCAGCATTTT
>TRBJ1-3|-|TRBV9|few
CASSVYTGFSGNTIYF
TGTGCCAGCAGCGTCTACACCGGATTCTCTGGAAACACCATATATTTT
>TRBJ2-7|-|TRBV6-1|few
CASSGGQYEQYF
TGTGCCAGCAGTGGTGGACAGTACGAGCAGTACTTC
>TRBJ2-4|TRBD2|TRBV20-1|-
CSARDSSGAKNIQYF
TGCAGTGCTAGAGATAGTAGCGGGGCTAAAAACATTCAGTACTTC
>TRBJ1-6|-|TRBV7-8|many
CASSLALGGSSYNSPLHF
TGTGCCAGCAGCTTAGCGCTAGGCGGGAGCTCCTATAATTCACCCCTCCACTTT
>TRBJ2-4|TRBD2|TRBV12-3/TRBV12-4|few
CASSLHPRLAGGIAKNIQYF
TGTGCCAGCAGTTTACACCCTCGACTAGCGGGAGGTATAGCCAAAAACATTCAGTACTTC
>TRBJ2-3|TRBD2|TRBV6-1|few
CASSGEVAGGLSTDTQYF
TGTGCCAGCAGTGGGGAAGTAGCGGGAGGCCTTAGCACAGATACGCAGTATTTT
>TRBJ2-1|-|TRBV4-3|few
CASSQEATANEQFF
TGCGCCAGCAGCCAAGAAGCGACAGCGAATGAGCAGTTCTTC